Below are 12 T cell receptor beta chains sequenced from a single sample in a study of T cells in Graves' hyperthyroidism and ophthalmopathy. Regions amplified from RNA transcripts were the TCR beta CDR3 regions. A first-round RT-PCR of the TCR CDR3 used the HTBI primer set. TCRdb re-derived calls from the multiplex PCR reads in MiXCR, one entry per CDR3 protein. The data show almost 250,000 distinct CDR3 sequences, around 24% seen once. Specimen: blood. These receptor sequences come from a woman aged 35 to 49 with Graves' ophthalmopathy.

Concerning this clonotype: A read error may produce the germline difference seen at one junction end. The genes are TRBV6-2 or TRBV6-3 and TRBJ2-6; 9 bases are a match to TRBD1. Germline V gene sequence: CDR1 MNHEY, CDR2 SVGEGT. The CDR3 contains 15 residues. The CDR3 reads CASSTGGAGANVLAF. The CDR3 DNA sequence: TGTGCCAGCAGCACAGGGGGCGCTGGGGCCAACGTCCTGGCTTTC.

This clonotype was counted between two and nine times. This chain uses TRBV12-3 or TRBV12-4 with TRBJ2-5; 8 bases are a match to TRBD1. CDR3 length: 13 residues. Trimming at V came to 9 bases and at J to 3 bases, leaving 6 bases not matched to a gene. CDR3 DNA sequence: TGTGCCAGTACAGGGGGGCAAGAAGAGACCCAGTACTTC. Its translation: CASTGGQEETQYF.

This clonotype was detected many times. The chain joins TRBV5-6 to TRBJ1-1; D unresolved. CDR1 is SGHDT and CDR2 is YYEEEE in the germline V gene. The CDR3 is made up of 14 amino acids. With 0 bases removed from V and 4 bases from J, the gap between germline ends came to 10 bases. Here the CDR3 reads CASSLVGPGTEAFF. CDR3 coding DNA: TGTGCCAGCAGCTTGGTAGGCCCAGGCACTGAAGCTTTCTTT. Using reference TRBV5-6 and TRBJ1-1 for the parts outside the CDR3, the full variable domain is DAGVTQSPTHLIKTRGQQVTLRCSPKSGHDTVSWYQQALGQGPQFIFQYYEEEERQRGNFPDRFSGHQFPNYSSELNVNALLLGDSALYLCASSLVGPGTEAFFGQGTRLTVV.

This clonotype was seen repeatedly, ten times or more. V gene TRBV2 combines with J gene TRBJ2-7; D is undetermined. This CDR3 comprises 15 residues. Germline CDR1 SNHLY, CDR2 FYNNEI. V was clipped by 8 bases and J by 3 bases, with 20 bases between them. The CDR3 protein is CASCPGSTKFYEQYF. In nucleotides, the CDR3 is TGTGCCAGCTGCCCCGGGTCCACAAAGTTCTACGAGCAGTACTTC. Full variable domain (remainder filled in from reference TRBV2 and TRBJ2-7): EPEVTQTPSHQVTQMGQEVILRCVPISNHLYFYWYRQILGQKVEFLVSFYNNEISEKSEIFDDQFSVERPDGSNFTLKIRSTKLEDSAMYFCASCPGSTKFYEQYFGPGTRLTVT.

This clonotype was recorded many times. The J gene is TRBJ2-7, the V gene TRBV28, with D possibly TRBD2 on 6 matching bases. The V gene's germline CDR1 is MDHEN and CDR2 SYDVKM. Trimming took off 5 bases at V and 5 bases at J, with 19 bases between the two ends. CDR3 length: 15 amino acids. CDR3 protein: CASSTPLAGFHEQYF. The CDR3 DNA reads TGTGCCAGCAGTACCCCCCTCGCGGGATTCCACGAGCAGTACTTC.

The chain uses TRBV6-1 and TRBJ2-7, with D unresolved. The CDR3 sequence is 12 residues long. The germline gives CDR1 MNHNS, CDR2 SASEGT. V gave up 6 bases and J gave up 6 bases, with 12 bases separating them. In nucleotides, the CDR3 is TGTGCCAGCAGAGACGATGCCCCCGAGCAGTACTTC. Its protein product is CASRDDAPEQYF.

The rearrangement joins TRBV24-1 to TRBJ2-5; possible D gene TRBD1, 6 bases. Germline CDR1 is KGHDR and CDR2 is SFDVKD. The CDR3 is made up of 14 amino acids. V dropped 3 bases and J dropped 4 bases, with 11 bases sitting between them. CDR3 sequence (DNA): TGTGCCACCAGTGATACAGGGAAGTCAGAGACCCAGTACTTC. Encoded protein: CATSDTGKSETQYF.

This clonotype was observed at least ten times. This rearrangement joins TRBV7-9 to TRBJ2-7, with 7 bases fitting TRBD1. Germline loops: CDR1 SEHNR, CDR2 FQNEAQ (reference sequence). With V trimmed by 6 bases and J by 5 bases, 7 bases remained unmatched. There are 13 residues in the CDR3. CDR3 nucleotide sequence: TGTGCCAGCAGGGAACAGGGGTTCGACGAGCAGTACTTC. It specifies CASREQGFDEQYF.

J is TRBJ2-7 and V is TRBV19; D might be TRBD2 (6 bases). The CDR3 runs 15 residues. Trimming removed 4 bases at V and 1 base at J, with 14 bases between. Germline CDR1 and CDR2: LNHDA and SQIVND (reference sequence). In DNA form, the CDR3 reads TGTGCCAGTAGTAGCGCGGGGTCTATGTCCTACGAGCAGTACTTC. Protein sequence: CASSSAGSMSYEQYF.

This clonotype came up many times. V is TRBV6-1 and J is TRBJ2-7; D gene uncertain. The V gene lost 5 bases and the J gene lost 4 bases, with 12 bases spanning the gap. This CDR3 has 13 amino acids. Germline V lookup: CDR1 MNHNS, CDR2 SASEGT. The CDR3 region is CASSRGPLYEQYF. In DNA, the CDR3 is TGTGCCAGCAGTCGAGGACCTCTATACGAGCAGTACTTC.

This clonotype was counted ten times or more. V usage is TRBV13 and J usage is TRBJ2-4; D gene ambiguous. V was pared by 5 bases and J by 3 bases, with 11 bases between. This CDR3 is 14 amino acids long. CDR1 and CDR2 from the germline V gene are PRHDT and FYEKMQ (reference sequence). The CDR3 DNA sequence: TGTGCCAGCAGCCCCCAGTACGACAAAAACATTCAGTACTTC. Translating it yields CASSPQYDKNIQYF.

This clonotype has a count of ten or more. This chain connects TRBV12-3 or TRBV12-4 to TRBJ2-7; D gene unclear. V dropped 5 bases and J dropped 7 bases, with 15 bases sitting between them. The CDR3 is 13 residues long. The CDR3 reads CASSRGPGREQYF. The CDR3 DNA reads TGTGCCAGCAGTCGCGGACCGGGTAGGGAGCAGTACTTC.